This TCR beta chain was recovered during a study of T cells in Graves' hyperthyroidism and ophthalmopathy. Germline V gene data show CDR1 as DFQATT and CDR2 as SNEGSKA (reference sequence). The CDR3 spans 13 residues. The junction had 7 bases not matched to a gene; V was cut back by 5 bases and J by 7 bases. This clonotype has only a few counts. RNA transcripts provided the source from which TCR beta CDR3 regions were amplified. First-round RT-PCR of the TCR CDR3 relied on the HTBI primer set. One entry per CDR3 protein results from TCRdb running MiXCR on the multiplex PCR reads. The sample shows around 360,000 distinct CDR3 sequences, roughly 15% of them seen only once.

The V gene is TRBV20-1, the J gene TRBJ1-4; 7 nucleotides line up with TRBD1. This TCR was recovered from a woman between 55 and 75 years old with Graves' ophthalmopathy. What was sequenced was blood. The CDR3 spells CSAFRGQGEKLFF. The CDR3 nucleotides are TGCAGTGCTTTTAGGGGGCAGGGTGAAAAACTGTTTTTT.